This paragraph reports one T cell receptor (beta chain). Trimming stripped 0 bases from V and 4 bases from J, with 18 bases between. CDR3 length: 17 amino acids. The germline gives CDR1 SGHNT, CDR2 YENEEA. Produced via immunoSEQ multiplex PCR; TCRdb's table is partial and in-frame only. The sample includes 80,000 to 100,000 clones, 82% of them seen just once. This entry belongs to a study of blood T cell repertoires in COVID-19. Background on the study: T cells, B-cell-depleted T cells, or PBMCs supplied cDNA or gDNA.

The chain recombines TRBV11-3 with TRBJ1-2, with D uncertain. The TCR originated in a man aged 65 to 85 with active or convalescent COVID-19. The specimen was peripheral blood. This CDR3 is CASSLDFGEAGLYGYTF. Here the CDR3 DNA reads TGTGCCAGCAGCTTAGATTTCGGGGAGGCAGGCCTCTATGGCTACACCTTC. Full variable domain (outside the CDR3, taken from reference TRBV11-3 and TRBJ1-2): EAGVVQSPRYKIIEKKQPVAFWCNPISGHNTLYWYLQNLGQGPELLIRYENEEAVDDSQLPKDRFSAERLKGVDSTLKIQPAELGDSAVYLCASSLDFGEAGLYGYTFGSGTRLTVV.